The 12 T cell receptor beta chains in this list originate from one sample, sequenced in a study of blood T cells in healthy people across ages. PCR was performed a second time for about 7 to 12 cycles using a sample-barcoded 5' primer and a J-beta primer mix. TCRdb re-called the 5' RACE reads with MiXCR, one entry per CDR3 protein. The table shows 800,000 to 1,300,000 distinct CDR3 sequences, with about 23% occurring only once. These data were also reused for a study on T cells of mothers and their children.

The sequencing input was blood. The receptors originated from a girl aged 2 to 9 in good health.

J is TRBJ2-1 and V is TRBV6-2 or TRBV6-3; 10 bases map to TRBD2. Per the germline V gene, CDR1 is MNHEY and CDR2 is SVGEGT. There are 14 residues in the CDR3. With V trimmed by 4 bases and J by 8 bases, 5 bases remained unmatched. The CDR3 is CASSSQAGGDEQFF. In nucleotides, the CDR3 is TGTGCCAGCAGTTCCCAAGCGGGGGGGGATGAGCAGTTCTTC.

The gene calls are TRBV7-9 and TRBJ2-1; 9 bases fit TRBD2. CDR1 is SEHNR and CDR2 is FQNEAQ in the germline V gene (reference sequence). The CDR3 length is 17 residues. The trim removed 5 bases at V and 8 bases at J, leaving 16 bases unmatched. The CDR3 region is CASSAPTGTSLVDEQFF. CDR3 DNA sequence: TGTGCCAGCAGCGCTCCAACCGGGACTAGCCTAGTTGATGAGCAGTTCTTC.

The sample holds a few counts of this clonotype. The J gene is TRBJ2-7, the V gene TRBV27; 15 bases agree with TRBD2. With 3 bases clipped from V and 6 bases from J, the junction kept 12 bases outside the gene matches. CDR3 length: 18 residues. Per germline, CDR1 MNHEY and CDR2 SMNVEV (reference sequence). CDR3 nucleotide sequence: TGTGCCAGCAGTTTTCAATGGACTAGCGGGAGGGCCCCTCGCGAGCAGTACTTC. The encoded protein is CASSFQWTSGRAPREQYF.

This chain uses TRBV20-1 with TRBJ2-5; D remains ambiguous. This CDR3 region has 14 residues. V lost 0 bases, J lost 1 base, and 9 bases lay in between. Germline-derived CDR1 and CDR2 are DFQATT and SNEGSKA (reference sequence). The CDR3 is CSARDLWLQETQYF. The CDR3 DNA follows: TGCAGTGCTAGAGATCTTTGGCTCCAAGAGACCCAGTACTTC.

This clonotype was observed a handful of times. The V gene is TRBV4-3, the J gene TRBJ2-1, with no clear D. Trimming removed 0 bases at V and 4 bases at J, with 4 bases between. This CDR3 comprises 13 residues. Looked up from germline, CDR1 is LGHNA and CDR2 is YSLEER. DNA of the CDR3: TGCGCCAGCAGCCAAGATTGTTACAATGAGCAGTTCTTC. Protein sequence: CASSQDCYNEQFF.

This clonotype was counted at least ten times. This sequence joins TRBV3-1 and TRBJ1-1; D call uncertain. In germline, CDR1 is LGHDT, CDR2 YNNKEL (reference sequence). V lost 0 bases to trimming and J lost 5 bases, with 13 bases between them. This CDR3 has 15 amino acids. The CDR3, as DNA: TGTGCCAGCAGCCAAGATGAGGAGGGAAGGACTGAAGCTTTCTTT. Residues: CASSQDEEGRTEAFF.

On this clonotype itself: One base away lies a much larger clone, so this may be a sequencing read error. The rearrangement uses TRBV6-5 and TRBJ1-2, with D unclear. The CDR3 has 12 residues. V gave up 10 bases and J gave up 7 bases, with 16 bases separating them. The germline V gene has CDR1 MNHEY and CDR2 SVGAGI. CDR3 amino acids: CANHSRNRGYTF. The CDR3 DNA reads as TGTGCCAACCACTCCCGGAACCGTGGCTACACCTTC.

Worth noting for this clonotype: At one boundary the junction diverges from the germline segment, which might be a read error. CDR3 sequence: CASSPWTGENTEAFF. CDR3 DNA sequence: TGTGCCAGCAGTCCCTGGACAGGGGAGAACACTGAAGCTTTCTTT. The V and J genes are TRBV5-1 and TRBJ1-1; 9 bases agree with TRBD1. There are 15 residues in the CDR3. Looked up from germline, CDR1 is SGHRS and CDR2 is YFSETQ.

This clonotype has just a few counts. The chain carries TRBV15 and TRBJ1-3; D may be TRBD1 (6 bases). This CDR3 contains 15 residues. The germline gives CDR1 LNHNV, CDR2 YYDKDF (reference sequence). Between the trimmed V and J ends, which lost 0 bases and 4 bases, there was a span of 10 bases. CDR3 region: CATSRDSGAGNTIYF. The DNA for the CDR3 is TGTGCCACCAGCAGAGATTCAGGGGCCGGAAACACCATATATTTT.

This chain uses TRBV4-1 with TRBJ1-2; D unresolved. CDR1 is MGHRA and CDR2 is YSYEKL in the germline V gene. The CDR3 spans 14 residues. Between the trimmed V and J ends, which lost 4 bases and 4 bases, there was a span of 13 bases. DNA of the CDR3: TGCGCCAGCAGCCTTACCTCCTACTCCTATGGCTACACCTTC. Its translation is CASSLTSYSYGYTF.

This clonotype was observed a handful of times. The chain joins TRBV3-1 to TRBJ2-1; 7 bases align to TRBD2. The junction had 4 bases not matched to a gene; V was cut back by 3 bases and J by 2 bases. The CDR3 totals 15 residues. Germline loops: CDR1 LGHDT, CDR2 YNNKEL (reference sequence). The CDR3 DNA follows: TGTGCCAGCAGCCACCGACTAGCTACCTACAATGAGCAGTTCTTC. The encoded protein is CASSHRLATYNEQFF.

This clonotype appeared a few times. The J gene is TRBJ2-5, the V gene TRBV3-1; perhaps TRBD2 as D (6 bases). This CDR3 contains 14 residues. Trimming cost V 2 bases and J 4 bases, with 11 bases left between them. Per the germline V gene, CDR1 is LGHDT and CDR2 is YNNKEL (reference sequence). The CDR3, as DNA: TGTGCCAGCAGCCAACTACGGGACTCAGAGACCCAGTACTTC. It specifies CASSQLRDSETQYF.